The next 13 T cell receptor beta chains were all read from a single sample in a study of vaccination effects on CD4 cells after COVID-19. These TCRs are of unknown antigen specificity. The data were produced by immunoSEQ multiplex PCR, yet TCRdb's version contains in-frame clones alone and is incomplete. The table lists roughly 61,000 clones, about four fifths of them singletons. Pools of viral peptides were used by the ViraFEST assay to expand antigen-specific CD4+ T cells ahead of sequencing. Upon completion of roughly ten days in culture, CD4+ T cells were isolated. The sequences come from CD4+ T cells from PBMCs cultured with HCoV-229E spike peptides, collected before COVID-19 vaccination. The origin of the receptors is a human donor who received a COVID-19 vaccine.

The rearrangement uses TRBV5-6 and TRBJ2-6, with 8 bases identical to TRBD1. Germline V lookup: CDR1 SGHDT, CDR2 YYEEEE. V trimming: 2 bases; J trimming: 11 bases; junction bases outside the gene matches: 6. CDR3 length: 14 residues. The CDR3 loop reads CASSLTGGTDVLTF. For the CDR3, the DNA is TGTGCCAGCAGCTTAACAGGGGGAACGGACGTCCTGACTTTC. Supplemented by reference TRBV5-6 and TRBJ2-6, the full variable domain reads DAGVTQSPTHLIKTRGQQVTLRCSPKSGHDTVSWYQQALGQGPQFIFQYYEEEERQRGNFPDRFSGHQFPNYSSELNVNALLLGDSALYLCASSLTGGTDVLTFGAGSRLTVL.

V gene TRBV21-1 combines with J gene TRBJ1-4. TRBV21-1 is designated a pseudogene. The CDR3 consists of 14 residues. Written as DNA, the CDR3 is TGTGCCAGCAGCAAAGCTCCCCTGGGGGAAAAACTGTTTTTT. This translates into CASSKAPLGEKLFF.

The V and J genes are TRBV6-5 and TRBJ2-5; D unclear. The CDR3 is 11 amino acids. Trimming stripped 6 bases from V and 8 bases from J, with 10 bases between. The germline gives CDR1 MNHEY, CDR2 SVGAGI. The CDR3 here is CASSALLTQYF. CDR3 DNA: TGTGCCAGCAGCGCCCTCTTAACCCAGTACTTC.

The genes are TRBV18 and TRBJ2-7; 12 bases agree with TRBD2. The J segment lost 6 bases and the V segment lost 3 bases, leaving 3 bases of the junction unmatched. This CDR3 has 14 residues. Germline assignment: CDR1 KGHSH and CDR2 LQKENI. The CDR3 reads CASSPTSGGGEQYV. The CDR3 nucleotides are TGTGCCAGCTCACCGACTAGCGGGGGTGGCGAGCAGTACGTC.

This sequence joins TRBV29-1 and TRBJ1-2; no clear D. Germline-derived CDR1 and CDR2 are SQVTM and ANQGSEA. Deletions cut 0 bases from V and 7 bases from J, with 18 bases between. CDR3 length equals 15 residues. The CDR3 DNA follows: TGCAGCGTTGAAGATCGTGCGTTGATTGAGAGTGGCTACACCTTC. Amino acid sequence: CSVEDRALIESGYTF.

This chain's CDR3 is CASSQSLASGETQYF. DNA of the CDR3: TGCGCCAGCAGCCAATCGCTAGCTAGTGGTGAGACCCAGTACTTC. The rearrangement links TRBV4-1 to TRBJ2-5; a possible D gene is TRBD2 (5 bases). This CDR3 region has 15 residues. Germline CDR1 and CDR2: MGHRA and YSYEKL. With 2 bases removed from V and 5 bases from J, the gap between germline ends came to 15 bases.

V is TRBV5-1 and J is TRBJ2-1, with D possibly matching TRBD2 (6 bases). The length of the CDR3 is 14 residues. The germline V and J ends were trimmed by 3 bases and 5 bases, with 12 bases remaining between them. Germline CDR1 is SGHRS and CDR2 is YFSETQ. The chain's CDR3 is CASSSGLFHNEQFF. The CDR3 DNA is TGCGCCAGCAGCTCTGGACTATTCCACAATGAGCAGTTCTTC. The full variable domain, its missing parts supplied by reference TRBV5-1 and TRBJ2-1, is KAGVTQTPRYLIKTRGQQVTLSCSPISGHRSVSWYQQTPGQGLQFLFEYFSETQRNKGNFPGRFSGRQFSNSRSEMNVSTLELGDSALYLCASSSGLFHNEQFFGPGTRLTVL.

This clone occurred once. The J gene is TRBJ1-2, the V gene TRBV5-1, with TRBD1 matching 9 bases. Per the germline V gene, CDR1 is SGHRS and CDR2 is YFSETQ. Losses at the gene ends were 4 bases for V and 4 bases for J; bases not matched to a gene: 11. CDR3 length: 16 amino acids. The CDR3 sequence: CASSPGLEGQGYGYTF. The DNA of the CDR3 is TGCGCCAGCAGCCCCGGCCTCGAGGGACAGGGCTATGGCTACACCTTC.

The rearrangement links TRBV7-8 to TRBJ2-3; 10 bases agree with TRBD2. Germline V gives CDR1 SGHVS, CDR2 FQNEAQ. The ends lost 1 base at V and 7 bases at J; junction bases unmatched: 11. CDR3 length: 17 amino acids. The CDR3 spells CASSLGVGSGGAYTQYF. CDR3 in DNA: TGTGCCAGCAGCTTAGGGGTGGGAAGCGGGGGGGCGTATACGCAGTATTTT.

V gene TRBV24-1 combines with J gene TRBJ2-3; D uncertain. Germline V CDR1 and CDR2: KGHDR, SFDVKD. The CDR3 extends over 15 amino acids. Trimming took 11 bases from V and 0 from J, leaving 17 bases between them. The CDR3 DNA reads TGTGCCATCCTGGCCCTGGAAGGGAGCACAGATACGCAGTATTTT. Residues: CAILALEGSTDTQYF.

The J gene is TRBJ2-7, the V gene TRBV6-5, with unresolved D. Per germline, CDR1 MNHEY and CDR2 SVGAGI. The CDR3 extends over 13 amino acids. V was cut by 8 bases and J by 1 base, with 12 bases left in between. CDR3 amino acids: CASANYRSYEQYV. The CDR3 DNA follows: TGTGCCAGCGCGAACTACCGTTCCTACGAGCAGTACGTC.

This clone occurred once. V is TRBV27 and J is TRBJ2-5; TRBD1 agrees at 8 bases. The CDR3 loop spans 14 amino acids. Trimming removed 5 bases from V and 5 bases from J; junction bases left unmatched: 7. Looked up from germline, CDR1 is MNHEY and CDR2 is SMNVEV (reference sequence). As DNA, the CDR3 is TGTGCCAGCAGTCCAAGACAGGGGTCGGAGACCCAGTACTTC. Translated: CASSPRQGSETQYF.

CDR3 bases: TGTGCCAGCAGTTTACCGGGGTTGGAGACCCAGTACTTC. Translating gives CASSLPGLETQYF. V and J are TRBV12-3 or TRBV12-4 and TRBJ2-5; a possible D gene is TRBD2 (5 bases). The V and J ends lost 2 bases and 5 bases respectively, with 9 bases between them. The length of the CDR3 is 13 residues.